The clone carrying this TCR beta chain was counted many times. Unique molecular identifiers were incorporated into the prepared TCRbeta library. TCRdb itself ran the PCR reads through MiXCR, one entry per CDR3 protein. This table has fewer than 120,000 distinct CDR3 sequences, over 9% appearing once. CDR3 length equals 14 residues. V gave up 6 bases and J gave up 3 bases; unmatched junction bases: 6. Germline CDR1 reads DFQATT; CDR2 reads SNEGSKA (reference sequence). The data originate from a study of T-cell reconstitution after alpha-beta-depleted transplantation in children. The origin of this receptor is a human donor who donated a stem cell graft to a child with acute lymphoblastic leukemia. The rearrangement joins TRBV20-1 to TRBJ2-1; 9 bases match TRBD2. This material consisted of PBMCs from the stem cell graft donor, taken from the stem cell graft. This CDR3 is CSAASGRYYNEQFF. For the CDR3, the DNA is TGCAGTGCGGCGAGCGGGAGGTACTACAATGAGCAGTTCTTC.